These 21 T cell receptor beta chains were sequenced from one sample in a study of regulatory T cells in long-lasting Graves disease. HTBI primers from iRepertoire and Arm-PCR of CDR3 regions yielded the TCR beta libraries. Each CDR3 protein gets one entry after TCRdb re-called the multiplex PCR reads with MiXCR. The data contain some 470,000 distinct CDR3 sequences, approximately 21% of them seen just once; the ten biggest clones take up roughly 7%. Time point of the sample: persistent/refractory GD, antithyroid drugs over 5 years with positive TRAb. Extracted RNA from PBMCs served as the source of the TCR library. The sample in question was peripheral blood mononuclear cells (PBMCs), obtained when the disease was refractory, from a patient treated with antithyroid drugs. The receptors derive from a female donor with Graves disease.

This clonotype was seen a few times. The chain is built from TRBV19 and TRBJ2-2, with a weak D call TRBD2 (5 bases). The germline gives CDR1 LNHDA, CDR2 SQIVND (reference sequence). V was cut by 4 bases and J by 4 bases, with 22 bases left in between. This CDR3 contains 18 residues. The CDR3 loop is CASSTLPRARVGTGELFF. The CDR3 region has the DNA TGTGCCAGTAGTACCTTGCCCCGGGCGAGGGTTGGCACCGGGGAGCTGTTTTTT.

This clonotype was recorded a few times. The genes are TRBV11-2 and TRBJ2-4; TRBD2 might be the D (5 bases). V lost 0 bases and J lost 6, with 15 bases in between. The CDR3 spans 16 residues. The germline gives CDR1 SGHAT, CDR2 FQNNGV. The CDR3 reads CASSLDRRLSLNIQYF. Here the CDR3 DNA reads TGTGCCAGCAGCTTAGATCGGAGGCTTTCTTTAAACATTCAGTACTTC.

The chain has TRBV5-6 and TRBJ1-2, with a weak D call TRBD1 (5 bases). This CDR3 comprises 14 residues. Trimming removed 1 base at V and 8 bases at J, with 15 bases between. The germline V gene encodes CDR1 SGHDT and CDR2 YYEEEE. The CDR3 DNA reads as TGTGCCAGCAGCTTGATGGGACCTACCTCGGGCTACACCTTC. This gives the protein CASSLMGPTSGYTF.

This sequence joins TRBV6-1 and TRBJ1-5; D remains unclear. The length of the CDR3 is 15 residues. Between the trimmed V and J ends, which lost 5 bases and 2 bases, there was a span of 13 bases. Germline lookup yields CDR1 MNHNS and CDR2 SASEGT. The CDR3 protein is CASSPDGVGNQPQHF. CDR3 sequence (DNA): TGTGCCAGCAGTCCCGACGGGGTTGGCAATCAGCCCCAGCATTTT.

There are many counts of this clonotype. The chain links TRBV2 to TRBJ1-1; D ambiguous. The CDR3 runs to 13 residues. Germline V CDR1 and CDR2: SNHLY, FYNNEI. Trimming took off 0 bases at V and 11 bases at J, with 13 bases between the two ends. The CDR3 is CASSEAREGSAFF. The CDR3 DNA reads TGTGCCAGCAGTGAAGCGCGGGAGGGTTCGGCTTTCTTT.

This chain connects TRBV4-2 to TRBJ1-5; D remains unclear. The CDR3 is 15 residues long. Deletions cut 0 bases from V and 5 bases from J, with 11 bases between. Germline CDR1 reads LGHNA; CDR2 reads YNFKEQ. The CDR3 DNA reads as TGTGCCAGCAGCCAAGACCTTTTAACGGATCAGCCCCAGCATTTT. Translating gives CASSQDLLTDQPQHF.

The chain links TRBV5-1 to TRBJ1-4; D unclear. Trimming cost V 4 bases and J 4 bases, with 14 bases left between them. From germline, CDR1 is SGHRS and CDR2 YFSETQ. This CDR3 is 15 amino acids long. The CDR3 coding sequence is TGCGCCAGCAGCCTTGACCCCAAGAGTAATGAAAAACTGTTTTTT. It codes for CASSLDPKSNEKLFF.

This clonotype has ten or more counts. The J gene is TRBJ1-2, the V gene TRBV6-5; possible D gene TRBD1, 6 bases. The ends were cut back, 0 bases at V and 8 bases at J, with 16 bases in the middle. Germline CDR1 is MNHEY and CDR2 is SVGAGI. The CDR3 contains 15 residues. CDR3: CASSYSRDTIRGYTF. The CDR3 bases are TGTGCCAGCAGTTACTCGCGGGACACCATTCGCGGCTACACCTTC.

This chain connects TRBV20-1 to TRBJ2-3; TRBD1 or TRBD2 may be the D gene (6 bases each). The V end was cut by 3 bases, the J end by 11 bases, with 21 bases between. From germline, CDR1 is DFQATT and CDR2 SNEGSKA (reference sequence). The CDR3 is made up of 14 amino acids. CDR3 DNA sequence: TGCAGTGCTAGTGCGGGGTCGGAGGGGGGTTGGCAGTATTTT. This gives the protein CSASAGSEGGWQYF.

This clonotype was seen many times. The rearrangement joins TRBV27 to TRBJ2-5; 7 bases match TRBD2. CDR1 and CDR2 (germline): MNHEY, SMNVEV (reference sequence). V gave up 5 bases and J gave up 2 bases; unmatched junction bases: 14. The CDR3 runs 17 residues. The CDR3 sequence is CASSPHWARRGQETQYF. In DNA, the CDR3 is TGTGCCAGCAGTCCCCATTGGGCGAGGCGGGGGCAAGAGACCCAGTACTTC.

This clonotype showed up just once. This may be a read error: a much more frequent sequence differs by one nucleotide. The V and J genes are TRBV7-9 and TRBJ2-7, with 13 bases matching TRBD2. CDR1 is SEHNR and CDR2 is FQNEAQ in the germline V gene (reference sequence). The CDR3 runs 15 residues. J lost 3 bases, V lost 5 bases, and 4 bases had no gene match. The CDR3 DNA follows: TGTGCCAGCAGCGGGACTAGCGGGATCATCTACGAGCAGTACTTC. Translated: CASSGTSGIIYEQYF.

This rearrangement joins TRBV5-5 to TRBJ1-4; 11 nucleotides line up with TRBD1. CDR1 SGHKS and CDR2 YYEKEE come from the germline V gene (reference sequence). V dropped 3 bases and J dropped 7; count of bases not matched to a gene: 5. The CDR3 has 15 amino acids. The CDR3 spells CASSSSDRGLEKLFF. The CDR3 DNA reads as TGTGCCAGCAGCTCCTCGGACAGGGGGCTTGAAAAACTGTTTTTT.

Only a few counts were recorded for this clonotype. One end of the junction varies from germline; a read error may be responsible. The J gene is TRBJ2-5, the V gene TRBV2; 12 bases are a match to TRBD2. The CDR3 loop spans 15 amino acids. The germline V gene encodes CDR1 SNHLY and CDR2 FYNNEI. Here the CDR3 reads CVSSEASGGAETQYF. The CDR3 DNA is TGTGTCAGCAGTGAAGCTAGCGGGGGGGCGGAGACCCAGTACTTC.

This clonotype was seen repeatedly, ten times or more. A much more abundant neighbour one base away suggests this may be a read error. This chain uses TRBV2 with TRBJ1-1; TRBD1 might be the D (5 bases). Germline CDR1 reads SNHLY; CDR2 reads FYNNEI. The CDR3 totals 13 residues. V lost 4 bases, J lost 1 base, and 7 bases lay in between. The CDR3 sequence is CASSGQQNTEAFF. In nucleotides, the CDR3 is TGTGCCAGCAGTGGACAGCAGAACACTGAAGCTTTCTTT.

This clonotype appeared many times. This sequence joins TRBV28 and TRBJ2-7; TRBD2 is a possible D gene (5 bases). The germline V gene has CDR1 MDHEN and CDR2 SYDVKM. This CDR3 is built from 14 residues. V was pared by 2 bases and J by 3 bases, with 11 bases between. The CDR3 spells CASSLGIRDYEQYF. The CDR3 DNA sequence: TGTGCCAGCAGTTTAGGCATCCGGGACTACGAGCAGTACTTC.

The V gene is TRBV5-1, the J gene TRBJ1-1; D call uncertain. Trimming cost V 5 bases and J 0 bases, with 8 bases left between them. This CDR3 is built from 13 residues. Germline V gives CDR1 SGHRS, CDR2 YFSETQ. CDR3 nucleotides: TGCGCCAGCAGGCAGTTAATGAACACTGAAGCTTTCTTT. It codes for CASRQLMNTEAFF.

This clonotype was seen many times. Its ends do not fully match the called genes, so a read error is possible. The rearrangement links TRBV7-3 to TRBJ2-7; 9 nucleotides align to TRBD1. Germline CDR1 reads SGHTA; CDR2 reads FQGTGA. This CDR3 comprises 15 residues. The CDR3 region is CASSLTGQGGYEQYF. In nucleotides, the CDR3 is TGTGCCAGCAGTTTAACGGGACAGGGTGGCTACGAGCAGTACTTC.

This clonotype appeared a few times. Here the CDR3 reads CSVIPSTSVYEQYF. DNA for the CDR3: TGCAGCGTTATCCCCTCGACTAGCGTATACGAGCAGTACTTC. The J gene is TRBJ2-7, the V gene TRBV29-1; 8 positions agree with TRBD2. CDR1 and CDR2 from the germline V gene are SQVTM and ANQGSEA. The CDR3 length is 14 residues. The V gene end was trimmed by 5 bases and the J gene end by 4 bases; junction bases not matched to a gene: 10.

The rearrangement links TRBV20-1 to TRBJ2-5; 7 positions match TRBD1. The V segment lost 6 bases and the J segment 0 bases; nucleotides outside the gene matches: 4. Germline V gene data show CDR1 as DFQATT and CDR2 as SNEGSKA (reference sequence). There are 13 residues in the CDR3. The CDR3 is CSAQDRYQETQYF. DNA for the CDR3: TGCAGTGCCCAGGACAGGTACCAAGAGACCCAGTACTTC.

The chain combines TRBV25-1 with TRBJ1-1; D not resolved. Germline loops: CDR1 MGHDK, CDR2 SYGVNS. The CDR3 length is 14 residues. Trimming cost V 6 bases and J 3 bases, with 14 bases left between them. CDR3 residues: CASSLARADTEAFF. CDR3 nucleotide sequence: TGTGCCAGCAGCCTGGCCCGAGCGGACACTGAAGCTTTCTTT.

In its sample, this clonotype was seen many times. CDR3 protein: CASRLDAAYEQYF. The CDR3 DNA reads TGTGCCAGCAGATTGGACGCCGCCTACGAGCAGTACTTC. The chain recombines TRBV7-9 with TRBJ2-7; D unclear. The V gene lost 6 bases and the J gene lost 2 bases, with 11 bases spanning the gap. Germline V lookup: CDR1 SEHNR, CDR2 FQNEAQ (reference sequence). The CDR3 contains 13 residues.